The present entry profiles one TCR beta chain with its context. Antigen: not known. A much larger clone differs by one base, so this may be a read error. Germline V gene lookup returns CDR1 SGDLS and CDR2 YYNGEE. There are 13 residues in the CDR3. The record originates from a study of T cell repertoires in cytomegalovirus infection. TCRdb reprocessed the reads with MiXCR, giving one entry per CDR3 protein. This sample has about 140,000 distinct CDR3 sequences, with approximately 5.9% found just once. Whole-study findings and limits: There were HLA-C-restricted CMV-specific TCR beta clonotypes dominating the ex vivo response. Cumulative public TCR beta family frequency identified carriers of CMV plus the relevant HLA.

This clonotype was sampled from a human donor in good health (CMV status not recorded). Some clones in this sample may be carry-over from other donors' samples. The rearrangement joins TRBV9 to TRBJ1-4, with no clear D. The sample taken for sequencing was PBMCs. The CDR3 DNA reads TGTGCCAGCAGCGTAGGGGTAACGGAAAAACCGTTTTTT. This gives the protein CASSVGVTEKPFF.